This T cell receptor beta chain was recorded in a study of control samples from healthy donors and cancer patients. The CDR3 is 15 residues long. V lost 1 base to trimming and J lost 4 bases; unmatched junction nucleotides: 6. Germline V gives CDR1 SGHAT, CDR2 FQNNGV. TCRdb keeps only in-frame clones here, not all; method: immunoSEQ multiplex PCR. The sample has about 84,000 clones; more than 65% are singletons. Sequencing was performed on PBMCs. The sequence was collected from a man in his sixties with head and neck cancer. The chain combines TRBV11-2 with TRBJ2-7; 8 bases match TRBD2. CDR3 sequence (DNA): TGTGCCAGCAGCTTAGTGTACGGGAGGGTATACGAGCAGTACTTC. Its protein is CASSLVYGRVYEQYF.